This section outlines one TCR beta chain sequence together with its context. Participant ages covered 18 to 89 years across 25 or so US areas. Participant-given clinical history determined each cohort assignment. Libraries were prepared by immunoSEQ multiplex PCR; TCRdb keeps only in-frame clonotypes and omits some of them. Of around 250,000 clones in the sample, over 75% were seen once. This specimen comes from a study of blood T cell repertoires in COVID-19. Overall study context: T cells, B-cell-depleted T cells, or PBMCs supplied cDNA or gDNA.

Germline loops: CDR1 SNHLY, CDR2 FYNNEI. V was clipped by 2 bases and J by 3 bases, with 22 bases between them. The CDR3 runs 18 residues. This rearrangement joins TRBV2 to TRBJ1-2; no definite D call. The specimen sequenced was PBMCs or T cells enriched from blood (not recorded which). The receptor's source is a woman in her 50s who had recovered from COVID-19. This chain's CDR3 is CASSERRAVGRIHYGYTF. As DNA, the CDR3 is TGTGCCAGCAGTGAAAGGCGGGCAGTAGGGAGGATTCACTATGGCTACACCTTC. The full variable domain, its missing parts supplied by reference TRBV2 and TRBJ1-2, is EPEVTQTPSHQVTQMGQEVILRCVPISNHLYFYWYRQILGQKVEFLVSFYNNEISEKSEIFDDQFSVERPDGSNFTLKIRSTKLEDSAMYFCASSERRAVGRIHYGYTFGSGTRLTVV.